This T cell receptor beta chain was found in a study of cytomegalovirus exposure and HLA in healthy donors. 13 Jbeta primers and 60 Vbeta primers were used for the PCR. Sequenced by immunoSEQ multiplex PCR; TCRdb stores in-frame clones only, minus some. The sample has around 190,000 clones, more than 70% seen once; the top ten hold more than 1.5%. Germline V CDR1 and CDR2: MRHNA, SNTAGT. The CDR3 is 13 residues long. V was clipped by 3 bases and J by 11 bases; unmatched bases: 9. Study observations and caveats: When the data were analyzed later, several of the most significant clusters appeared to be linked to common viral pathogens. Roughly even sequencing depth across donors was the assumption behind the presence/absence analyses. A previous analysis found most TCR beta V segments productive roughly 87% or roughly 30% of the time.

This clone was seen more than once but under ten times. What it recognizes is unknown. The sample taken for sequencing was PBMCs. This chain joins TRBV6-4 and TRBJ1-1; 7 bases match TRBD1. The receptor was derived from a man in his forties or fifties in good health and CMV-seropositive. CDR3 DNA: TGTGCCAGCAGTGAGACGCAACAGGGGACGGCTTTCTTT. It yields the protein CASSETQQGTAFF.